The next 8 T cell receptor beta chains were all read from a single sample in a study of CXCR3-negative and CXCR3-positive naive CD8 T cells. TRB cDNA was prepared as libraries by UMI-labeled 5' RACE. No DNA is given; TCRdb re-called the 5' RACE reads and lists each CDR3 protein once. The sample spans under 9,000 distinct CDR3 sequences; the ten largest clones claim about 2%. Sequenced input: naive CXCR3- CD8+ T cells from blood. The subset is: CD45RO-CCR7+CD27+CD95- naive CD8+ T cells lacking CXCR3 (TNR3-). These receptors were taken from a human donor in good health. Some clones in this sample may be carry-over from other donors' samples.

This rearrangement joins TRBV7-9 to TRBJ2-1; TCRdb indicates TRBD2, and absent DNA this call remains unverified. This CDR3 comprises 13 residues. Germline CDR1 reads SEHNR; CDR2 reads FQNEAQ (reference sequence). The CDR3 region is CASTPGIANEQFF.

The J gene is TRBJ1-2, the V gene TRBV7-2; the D gene TCRdb calls, TRBD1, cannot be checked with no DNA. Germline V gene lookup returns CDR1 SGHTA and CDR2 FQGNSA. This CDR3 has 13 residues. CDR3 sequence reads: CASSLPGSYGYTF.

Considering frequency, this clonotype is medium-sized. The V and J genes are TRBV5-1 and TRBJ2-7. The CDR3 runs to 14 residues. Germline V gene data show CDR1 as SGHRS and CDR2 as YFSETQ. Here the CDR3 reads CASTLSDRSYEQYF.

V is TRBV4-1 and J is TRBJ2-3. CDR3 length equals 16 residues. The germline V gene has CDR1 MGHRA and CDR2 YSYEKL. The CDR3 loop reads CASSQDWAVGTDTQYF.

This CDR3 is CASSELGWPSGQETQYF. The gene calls are TRBV25-1 and TRBJ2-5; with no DNA, the TCRdb D assignment of TRBD2 cannot be verified. Germline loops: CDR1 MGHDK, CDR2 SYGVNS. The CDR3 runs 17 residues.

By frequency, this clonotype registers medium-sized (0.01 to 0.1%). The chain has TRBV10-3 and TRBJ2-2; TCRdb's D call, TRBD1, is unchecked because there is no DNA. The CDR3 loop spans 15 amino acids. Germline CDR1 reads ENHRY; CDR2 reads SYGVKD. Here the CDR3 reads CAISDPTGGIGELFF.

The rearrangement uses TRBV20-1 and TRBJ2-5. This CDR3 has 12 amino acids. Germline lookup yields CDR1 DFQATT and CDR2 SNEGSKA (reference sequence). CDR3 protein: CSADGEQETQYF.

The CDR3 loop is CASSNPGLLNEQFF. The chain joins TRBV7-9 to TRBJ2-1. This CDR3 region has 14 residues. Germline CDR1 and CDR2: SEHNR and FQNEAQ (reference sequence).